This is a list of T cell receptor beta chains from one sample in a study of vaccination and CD4 T cells after COVID-19. Their recognized antigens are unknown. TCRdb independently ran MiXCR on the PCR reads; one entry per CDR3 protein. The top ten clones hold 35% to 50% of a sample with under 4,500 distinct CDR3 sequences, around 50% of them seen once. The sample comprised CD4+ T cells from blood, cultured in vitro. The receptors shown here come from a human donor who had recovered from COVID-19. The CDR3 runs from the conserved cysteine through the conserved F or W. A D gene is named only where the DNA matches it firmly. Size values are once, few and many counts, or a class for expanded clones, and some rows have none.

>-|TRBJ1-4|TRBV25-1|-
TGTGCCAGCAGTGGCTTTGGTGAAAAACTGTTTTTT
CASSGFGEKLFF
>-|TRBJ2-3|TRBV5-4|-
TGTGCCAGCAGCTTGAGGCAGTTAAACTCAGATACGCAGTATTTT
CASSLRQLNSDTQYF
>-|TRBJ1-2|TRBV7-9|-
TGTGCCAGCAGCTTAGGTGCAGGGGTAATCTATGGCTACACCTTC
CASSLGAGVIYGYTF
>TRBD2|TRBJ2-1|TRBV7-9|few
TGTGCCACCCAAACGGGACTAGCGTATTACAATGAGCAGTTCTTC
CATQTGLAYYNEQFF
>-|TRBJ1-2|TRBV5-1|once
TGCGCCAGCAGCTTGCGGACAGAGGGTGGCTACACCTTC
CASSLRTEGGYTF
>TRBD1|TRBJ1-4|TRBV2|-
TGTGCCAGCAGGCAGACAGGGGGAAGTGAAAAACTGTTTTTT
CASRQTGGSEKLFF
>-|TRBJ1-5|TRBV20-1|-
TGCAGTGCTAGCTCTCAGAGGGGCCAGCCCCAGCATTTT
CSASSQRGQPQHF
>TRBD1|TRBJ1-2|TRBV5-4|-
TGTGCCAGCAGCTGGAACAGGGGCTATGGCTACACCTTC
CASSWNRGYGYTF
>TRBD1|TRBJ2-5|TRBV20-1|-
TGCAGTGCTGCCCACCCTGGGACAGGGACAGAGACCCAGTACTTC
CSAAHPGTGTETQYF
>-|TRBJ2-2|TRBV7-9|-
TGTGCCAGCAGGAACAAGACGAGGGACGGGGAGCTGTTTTTT
CASRNKTRDGELFF
>-|TRBJ1-5|TRBV6-1|-
TGTGCCAGCAGTGAACCCCTCCGGCACCCCGGGCGGCCCCAGCATTTT
CASSEPLRHPGRPQHF
>-|TRBJ1-5|TRBV20-1|-
TGCAGTGCTAGAGAAAGGCCGGGATATAGCAATCAGCCCCAGCATTTT
CSARERPGYSNQPQHF
>-|TRBJ2-3|TRBV11-1|-
TGTGCCAGCCCCTTTGAGGTCAGGTGCACAGATACGCAGTATTTT
CASPFEVRCTDTQYF
>-|TRBJ2-5|TRBV5-1|-
TGCGCCAGCAGCGGGGGCAGTAGTAACCAAGAGACCCAGTACTTC
CASSGGSSNQETQYF
>-|TRBJ2-3|TRBV10-3|few
TGTGCCATCAGAAGGAGCTTGAGCACAGATACGCAGTATTTT
CAIRRSLSTDTQYF
>-|TRBJ2-1|TRBV30|-
TGTGCCTGGAGTGAGGGGGTAGCCCCGGTCAATGAGCAGTTCTTC
CAWSEGVAPVNEQFF
>-|TRBJ1-4|TRBV20-1|-
TGCAGTGCAAAAGCGGGCTGGGGGGAAAAACTGTTTTTT
CSAKAGWGEKLFF
>TRBD1|TRBJ1-1|TRBV12-3/TRBV12-4|few
TGTGCCAGCAGTCCGACAGGGTCTAGGACTGAAGCTTTCTTT
CASSPTGSRTEAFF
>-|TRBJ1-1|TRBV5-1|few
TGCGCCAGCACCCTTGGCGGGGGAATGAACACTGAAGCTTTCTTT
CASTLGGGMNTEAFF
>-|TRBJ2-3|TRBV20-1|few
TGCAGTACTAATCAAGGGGATACGCAGTATTTT
CSTNQGDTQYF
>-|TRBJ1-5|TRBV6-1|-
TGTGCCAGCTCCCGAGGTGGGGGCCTAGATCAGCCCCAGCATTTT
CASSRGGGLDQPQHF
>-|TRBJ1-2|TRBV6-4|-
TGTGCCAGGGCCCTAAACACCTTC
CARALNTF
>-|TRBJ1-2|TRBV12-3/TRBV12-4|once
TGTGCCAGCAGTAATCCCGGCGGGGCTCCGACTGGCTACACCTTC
CASSNPGGAPTGYTF
>-|TRBJ1-2|TRBV28|medium-sized
TGTGCCAGCTTTCCATCCGGTCTTGATGGCTACACCTTC
CASFPSGLDGYTF
>-|TRBJ2-7|TRBV7-9|-
TGTGCCAGCAGCTTAGTTGGGAGATCCTACGAGCAGTACTTC
CASSLVGRSYEQYF
>-|TRBJ1-1|TRBV19|-
TGTGCCAGTAGTTCCGGGGGATTTGACACTGAAGCTTTCTTT
CASSSGGFDTEAFF
>TRBD1|TRBJ1-5|TRBV7-2|medium-sized
TGTGCCAGCAGCTTAGCCCCGACAGGGGGCGGGCAGCCCCAGCATTTT
CASSLAPTGGGQPQHF
>-|TRBJ2-3|TRBV7-3|-
TGTGCCAGCAGCTCGGGGCTTAGTAACACAGATACGCAGTATTTT
CASSSGLSNTDTQYF
>-|TRBJ2-5|TRBV7-3|few
TGTGCCAGCAGCTTCAGAGGAGAGACCCAGTACTTC
CASSFRGETQYF
>TRBD1|TRBJ2-7|TRBV5-5|large
TGTGCCAGCAGCCCTCGCCCCGGGACAGGGGATCACGAGCAGTACTTC
CASSPRPGTGDHEQYF
>-|TRBJ2-3|TRBV10-3|-
TGTGCCATCAGAGGGGTTTGGACAGATACGCAGTATTTT
CAIRGVWTDTQYF
>-|TRBJ2-7|TRBV11-3|-
TGTGCCAGCAGCTTAGGCAGGGGTGAGCAGTACTTC
CASSLGRGEQYF
>TRBD1|TRBJ1-4|TRBV15|few
TGTGCCACCAGCAGAAGGACAGGGGGCTCTGAAAAACTGTTTTTT
CATSRRTGGSEKLFF
>TRBD1|TRBJ1-2|TRBV20-1|few
TGCAGTGCTACAGGGACAGGCCTCGGGTATGGCTACACCTTC
CSATGTGLGYGYTF
>-|TRBJ1-4|TRBV20-1|-
TGCAGTGCTAGAGATACTCGGTCACCAACTAATGAAAAACTGTTTTTT
CSARDTRSPTNEKLFF
>-|TRBJ2-5|TRBV7-3|-
TGTGCCAGCAGCCCCACAGGGCTGCAAGGGACCCAGTACTTC
CASSPTGLQGTQYF
>-|TRBJ2-4|TRBV7-8|-
TGTGCCAGCAGCCTCTACAGGGCTGGGCCCAAAAACATTCAGTACTTC
CASSLYRAGPKNIQYF
>-|TRBJ2-1|TRBV7-2|-
TGTGCCAGCCGACCGCAGGGAGCCTACAATGAGCAGTTCTTC
CASRPQGAYNEQFF
>-|TRBJ2-5|TRBV5-1|-
TGCGCCAGCAGCTTGGATGCGGGGCCGCAAGAGACCCAGTACTTC
CASSLDAGPQETQYF
>TRBD1|TRBJ2-5|TRBV24-1|once
TGTGCCACCAGTGCTACCGGGACAGCGGAAGAGACCCAGTACTTC
CATSATGTAEETQYF
>TRBD2|TRBJ2-7|TRBV10-3|-
TGTGCCATCAGAGGACTAGCGGCCTCCTACGAGCAGTACTTC
CAIRGLAASYEQYF
>-|TRBJ2-3|TRBV7-2|few
TGTGCCAGCAGCCGCACGACCTACACAGATACGCAGTATTTT
CASSRTTYTDTQYF
>TRBD1|TRBJ1-1|TRBV27|-
TGTGCCAGCAGTTTTATCAGGGGGGACACTGAAGCTTTCTTT
CASSFIRGDTEAFF